This TCR beta chain derives from a study of OX40 agonist ivuxolimab in advanced cancers. As for the study more broadly: Ivuxolimab, which targeted the costimulatory receptor OX40 (CD134), was an agonistic, fully human IgG2 monoclonal antibody. Intravenous ivuxolimab was administered to patients every 2 weeks at six dose levels: 0.01, 0.1, 0.3, 1.5, 3 and 10 mg/kg. Of the 52 patients in dose escalation, about 20 had hepatocellular carcinoma, about 15 had melanoma, 9 had renal cell carcinoma and 9 had head and neck cancer. A male proportion of about 79% and a mean age of about 60 years, ranging from roughly 23 to 80, were recorded for the dose-escalation cohort. Patients were allowed to have had prior anti-PD-1, anti-PD-L1 or anti-CTLA-4 therapy, and around 37% of the dose-escalation patients had previously received checkpoint inhibitors. Partial responses occurred in three dose-escalation patients, of whom one had hepatocellular carcinoma and two had cutaneous melanoma. Peripheral TCRbeta sequencing aimed to test whether ivuxolimab altered TCR sequence diversity and caused clonal T-cell expansion. The paper covers the monotherapy dose-escalation part of the phase I ivuxolimab trial, which included N of about 56 patients. Results the study describes overall, beyond this receptor: The antigen specificity of the peripheral T cells that underwent clonal expansion was not determined. Partial responders in the 0.1-3.0 mg/kg groups had among the lowest normalized peripheral clonal expansion, especially among CD8+ T cells. At doses from 0.1 to 3.0 mg/kg, clonal expansion was seen in both CD4+ and CD8+ blood T cells between baseline and week 6. After ivuxolimab, more expanded clones were found on average in CD8+ T cells than in CD4+ T cells. Low levels of normalized T-cell clonal expansion were also seen in some nonresponding patients.

The CDR1 and CDR2 encoded by the germline V gene are SNHLY and FYNNEI. The CDR3 numbers 15 residues from cysteine through phenylalanine. Only the CDR3 part of the read is kept: 45 bases, read in frame from the first base. V has 7 bases trimmed and J has 4 bases trimmed; junction bases matching no gene number 5. Patients with a history of autoimmune disease or receiving systemic immunosuppression were excluded from the trial. In every dose cohort, peripheral blood was drawn for TCR sequencing at baseline, cycle 4 day 1, and cycle 7 day 1. The samples were taken from a phase I, first-in-human, multicenter, open-label dose-escalation trial of ivuxolimab. Adults with locally advanced or metastatic melanoma, renal cell, hepatocellular, or head and neck squamous cell carcinoma were enrolled in the trial. Before TCR sequencing, CD4+ T cells and CD8+ T cells from peripheral blood were sorted into separate populations.

Genomic DNA was extracted from sorted cells for sequencing of the TCRbeta CDR3 region. TCRbeta CDR3 regions were sequenced using the immunoSEQ Assay. As stored in TCRdb, this immuneACCESS dataset retains in-frame rearrangements with V and J assigned. A fraction of the clones does not appear; measured against another copy, unresolved V genes explain less than half of the discrepancy, and the remainder lacks a known reason. For this sample there are 44,000 or so clones; 80% appear just once. The top ten hold roughly 7.3% of the sample. With regard to this clone: Its antigen is currently not known. Per-base qualities were not stored, and no clone one base away is much larger.

The receptor's source is an adult with an advanced solid tumor such as melanoma, head and neck, liver or kidney cancer. The source material was CD4+ or CD8+ T cells sorted from blood, sampled in a trial of the OX40 agonist ivuxolimab. The receptor chain draws on TRBV2 and TRBJ2-1; TRBD2 aligns with 12 central bases. DNA sequence: TGTGCCAGCACCCGGACTAGCGGGGCTTACAATGAGCAGTTCTTC. Protein translation: CASTRTSGAYNEQFF.